The entry below describes one T cell receptor (beta chain). Under the authors' procedure: Reference gene primer amplification in the assay estimated nucleated cell counts. The assay was immunoSEQ multiplex PCR, and TCRdb's table has in-frame clones only and misses some. That table gives V, J and clone size, and the DNA gave D and trimming. The table has fewer than 250,000 clones, 80% to 90% seen once; the top ten hold 3.8%. These data are taken from a study of blood T cell repertoires in COVID-19. Whole-study context: PBMCs, B-cell-depleted T cells, or T cells provided the cDNA or gDNA that made up the material.

The study recruited people aged roughly 18 to 100 years across about 25 US areas. Participant-given clinical history determined each cohort assignment. V was clipped by 10 bases and J by 5 bases, with 21 bases between them. Looked up from germline, CDR1 is MDHEN and CDR2 is SYDVKM. This CDR3 contains 15 residues. Sequenced material: PBMCs or T cells enriched from blood (not recorded which). The receptor was derived from a woman between 40 and 55 years old with acute COVID-19. V is TRBV28 and J is TRBJ1-5; TRBD1 might be the D (6 bases). In DNA, the CDR3 is TGTGCCACCCTTTCCGGGGGGCTCGCGGATCAGCCCCAGCATTTT. This encodes CATLSGGLADQPQHF.